A selection of T cell receptor beta chains follows, all from one sample in a study of OX40 agonist ivuxolimab in advanced cancers. Generated by immunoSEQ multiplex PCR, the TCRdb table keeps only in-frame clones and is missing some. The repertoire includes tens of thousands of clones, roughly 91% of them detected once, and under 0.35% sits in the top ten. Sequenced material: CD4+ or CD8+ T cells sorted from blood, taken in a trial of the OX40 agonist ivuxolimab. These receptors were taken from an adult with an advanced solid tumor such as melanoma, head and neck, liver or kidney cancer. Each CDR3 is given with its conserved first and last residue. Each record gives: D gene, J gene, clone size, V gene, CDR3 protein, CDR3 DNA. The D gene is left open where the match is weak. For some rows the clone size is stated as once, few or many, or as a class when expanded; others skip it.

d_call: NA; j_call: TRBJ1-2; clone_size: NA; v_call: TRBV7-2; cdr3_aa: CASSLGRQEIRIYGYTF; cdr3_nt: TGTGCCAGCAGCTTAGGCAGACAGGAGATTCGAATCTATGGCTACACCTTC
d_call: NA; j_call: TRBJ1-4; clone_size: NA; v_call: TRBV4-1; cdr3_aa: CASSQVGPGGGKLFF; cdr3_nt: TGCGCCAGCAGCCAAGTAGGCCCCGGTGGGGGAAAACTGTTTTTT
d_call: NA; j_call: TRBJ2-2; clone_size: NA; v_call: TRBV28; cdr3_aa: CASWGVNTGELFF; cdr3_nt: TGTGCCAGCTGGGGGGTGAACACCGGGGAGCTGTTTTTT
d_call: NA; j_call: TRBJ1-4; clone_size: NA; v_call: TRBV2; cdr3_aa: CASSQQATNEKLFF; cdr3_nt: TGTGCCAGCAGCCAACAAGCAACTAATGAAAAACTGTTTTTT
d_call: NA; j_call: TRBJ1-1; clone_size: few; v_call: TRBV7-9; cdr3_aa: CASSLRETEAFF; cdr3_nt: TGTGCCAGCAGCCTCAGGGAAACTGAAGCTTTCTTT
d_call: TRBD2; j_call: TRBJ2-1; clone_size: NA; v_call: TRBV28; cdr3_aa: CASSFQVGTSGRIRDNEQFF; cdr3_nt: TGTGCCAGCAGTTTTCAGGTCGGGACTAGCGGGAGGATTCGGGACAATGAGCAGTTCTTC
d_call: NA; j_call: TRBJ2-5; clone_size: NA; v_call: TRBV5-5; cdr3_aa: CASSPRQQETQYF; cdr3_nt: TGTGCCAGCAGCCCTCGACAACAAGAGACCCAGTACTTC
d_call: NA; j_call: TRBJ1-2; clone_size: NA; v_call: TRBV10-3; cdr3_aa: CAISESTGGGYTF; cdr3_nt: TGTGCCATCAGTGAGTCGACCGGGGGTGGCTACACCTTC
d_call: NA; j_call: TRBJ2-5; clone_size: NA; v_call: TRBV7-6; cdr3_aa: CASSLGPAQETQYF; cdr3_nt: TGTGCCAGCAGCTTAGGGCCAGCTCAAGAGACCCAGTACTTC
d_call: NA; j_call: TRBJ1-4; clone_size: few; v_call: TRBV28; cdr3_aa: CASTGDNEKLFF; cdr3_nt: TGTGCCAGCACAGGTGATAATGAAAAACTGTTTTTT
d_call: NA; j_call: TRBJ1-5; clone_size: few; v_call: TRBV7-2; cdr3_aa: CASSPTYVNNQPQHF; cdr3_nt: TGTGCCAGCAGCCCAACTTACGTCAACAATCAGCCCCAGCATTTT
d_call: NA; j_call: TRBJ2-7; clone_size: NA; v_call: TRBV7-2; cdr3_aa: CASSLVGLGQYF; cdr3_nt: TGTGCCAGCAGCTTAGTGGGGTTGGGGCAGTACTTC
d_call: NA; j_call: TRBJ1-6; clone_size: NA; v_call: TRBV6-5; cdr3_aa: CASRPGRADSPLHF; cdr3_nt: TGTGCCAGCAGGCCGGGACGCGCAGATTCACCCCTCCACTTT
d_call: NA; j_call: TRBJ1-5; clone_size: NA; v_call: TRBV7-8; cdr3_aa: CASSLSVEQPQHF; cdr3_nt: TGTGCCAGCAGCTTAAGTGTGGAACAGCCCCAGCATTTT
d_call: NA; j_call: TRBJ2-1; clone_size: NA; v_call: TRBV12-5; cdr3_aa: CASGLVKAEQFF; cdr3_nt: TGTGCTAGTGGTTTGGTAAAAGCCGAGCAGTTCTTC
d_call: NA; j_call: TRBJ1-6; clone_size: NA; v_call: TRBV2; cdr3_aa: CASSLEGGARLNSPLHF; cdr3_nt: TGTGCCAGCAGCTTGGAGGGGGGTGCGCGGCTAAATTCACCCCTCCACTTT
d_call: TRBD1; j_call: TRBJ1-1; clone_size: once; v_call: TRBV29-1; cdr3_aa: CSVFPGQTNTEAFF; cdr3_nt: TGCAGCGTCTTTCCGGGACAGACGAACACTGAAGCTTTCTTT
d_call: NA; j_call: TRBJ2-5; clone_size: NA; v_call: TRBV19; cdr3_aa: CASSLGTIPEETQYF; cdr3_nt: TGTGCCAGTAGCCTTGGGACAATCCCGGAGGAGACCCAGTACTTC
d_call: TRBD1; j_call: TRBJ2-5; clone_size: few; v_call: TRBV2; cdr3_aa: CASSAGTVKGETQYF; cdr3_nt: TGTGCCAGCAGTGCCGGGACAGTGAAGGGGGAGACCCAGTACTTC
d_call: NA; j_call: TRBJ1-1; clone_size: NA; v_call: TRBV7-2; cdr3_aa: CASSSFRSTEAFF; cdr3_nt: TGTGCCAGCAGCTCATTTAGGAGTACTGAAGCTTTCTTT
d_call: TRBD1; j_call: TRBJ1-2; clone_size: NA; v_call: TRBV10-3; cdr3_aa: CAIRAGGTGYTF; cdr3_nt: TGTGCCATCAGGGCAGGGGGAACTGGCTACACCTTC
d_call: NA; j_call: TRBJ1-1; clone_size: NA; v_call: TRBV5-1; cdr3_aa: CASSFTAGDTEAFF; cdr3_nt: TGCGCCAGCAGCTTCACGGCGGGCGACACTGAAGCTTTCTTT
d_call: NA; j_call: TRBJ1-4; clone_size: NA; v_call: TRBV7-9; cdr3_aa: CASSSIKLTNEKLFF; cdr3_nt: TGTGCCAGCAGCTCCATTAAGTTAACTAATGAAAAACTGTTTTTT
d_call: NA; j_call: TRBJ1-1; clone_size: few; v_call: TRBV20-1; cdr3_aa: CSAQENTEAFF; cdr3_nt: TGCAGCGCACAGGAGAACACTGAAGCTTTCTTT
d_call: TRBD1; j_call: TRBJ2-2; clone_size: NA; v_call: TRBV7-2; cdr3_aa: CASTSRGRVTGELFF; cdr3_nt: TGTGCCAGCACCAGCAGGGGGCGCGTCACCGGGGAGCTGTTTTTT
d_call: NA; j_call: TRBJ2-6; clone_size: NA; v_call: TRBV18; cdr3_aa: CASSRKGGESSGANVLTF; cdr3_nt: TGTGCCAGCTCCCGCAAGGGCGGGGAGAGCTCTGGGGCCAACGTCCTGACTTTC
d_call: NA; j_call: TRBJ1-2; clone_size: NA; v_call: TRBV25-1; cdr3_aa: CASSGTAFGGYTF; cdr3_nt: TGTGCCAGCTCGGGAACTGCTTTTGGTGGCTACACCTTC